This passage covers 5 T cell receptor beta chains from one sample sequenced in a study of cytomegalovirus exposure and HLA in healthy donors. The PCR employed 60 Vbeta primers together with 13 Jbeta primers. Clones were read by immunoSEQ multiplex PCR, and TCRdb kept only the in-frame ones, dropping some. The sample has fewer than 110,000 clones, around 83% seen once; the top ten hold approximately 3.9%. Input material: PBMCs. These receptors were taken from a man aged 30-40 years in good health and CMV-seronegative.

The chain carries TRBV7-9 and TRBJ2-6; possible D gene TRBD1, 6 bases. The V end was cut by 5 bases, the J end by 0 bases, with 14 bases between. The CDR3 runs 17 residues. The germline V gene encodes CDR1 SEHNR and CDR2 FQNEAQ (reference sequence). The CDR3 nucleotides are TGTGCCAGCAGCGCGCGATACAGGGTCTCTGGGGCCAACGTCCTGACTTTC. This gives the protein CASSARYRVSGANVLTF.

This clone was seen only once. This chain links TRBV5-1 with TRBJ2-6, with TRBD2 matching 7 bases. The V gene's germline CDR1 is SGHRS and CDR2 YFSETQ. The CDR3 has 18 residues. Trimming cost V 4 bases and J 2 bases; bases outside gene matches: 12. CDR3 region: CASSPAGDRAAGANVLTF. CDR3 nucleotide sequence: TGCGCCAGCAGCCCCGCGGGGGACCGGGCGGCTGGGGCCAACGTCCTGACTTTC. Full variable domain (remainder filled in from reference TRBV5-1 and TRBJ2-6): KAGVTQTPRYLIKTRGQQVTLSCSPISGHRSVSWYQQTPGQGLQFLFEYFSETQRNKGNFPGRFSGRQFSNSRSEMNVSTLELGDSALYLCASSPAGDRAAGANVLTFGAGSRLTVL.

The chain employs TRBV19 and TRBJ1-1; D is perhaps TRBD1 (6 bases). Germline lookup yields CDR1 LNHDA and CDR2 SQIVND (reference sequence). V was cut by 4 bases and J by 5 bases, with 14 bases left in between. CDR3 length: 14 residues. CDR3 residues: CASSTQQGWTEAFF. CDR3 sequence (DNA): TGTGCCAGTAGTACCCAACAGGGTTGGACTGAAGCTTTCTTT. The entire variable domain, with the rest obtained from reference TRBV19 and TRBJ1-1, is as follows: DGGITQSPKYLFRKEGQNVTLSCEQNLNHDAMYWYRQDPGQGLRLIYYSQIVNDFQKGDIAEGYSVSREKKESFPLTVTSAQKNPTAFYLCASSTQQGWTEAFFGQGTRLTVV.

The gene calls are TRBV18 and TRBJ2-7; 10 bases align to TRBD2. Germline assignment: CDR1 KGHSH and CDR2 LQKENI. Trimming at V came to 2 bases and at J to 2 bases, leaving 9 bases not matched to a gene. The CDR3 runs 17 residues. This CDR3 reads CASSPVLRLAGTYEQYF. Written as DNA, the CDR3 is TGTGCCAGCTCACCAGTTTTAAGACTAGCGGGCACCTACGAGCAGTACTTC.

This sequence joins TRBV29-1 and TRBJ2-7, with TRBD1 matching 7 bases. CDR1 is SQVTM and CDR2 is ANQGSEA in the germline V gene. The CDR3 has 13 amino acids. The J segment lost 6 bases and the V segment lost 6 bases, leaving 11 bases of the junction unmatched. The CDR3 DNA reads as TGCAGCGTCCGACAGGGTTTGTATCTCGAGCAGTACTTC. Protein product: CSVRQGLYLEQYF.